This entry lists 26 T cell receptor beta chains sequenced from one sample in a study of regulatory and conventional T cells in RAG deficiency. Method: immunoSEQ multiplex PCR; TCRdb's copy keeps in-frame clones and lacks some. The top ten clones hold roughly 0.83% of a sample with roughly 30,000 clones, 80% to 95% of them seen once. Blood CD4+ CD25-high CD127-low regulatory T cells supplied the genomic DNA template. These data were also reused for a study on regulatory T cells. Per that study: The primer mix had 52 TRBV and 13 TRBJ primers.

Sequences were obtained from Tregs sorted from blood. These receptors all come from a human donor in good health.

This chain joins TRBV4-1 and TRBJ1-3; D is ambiguous. The CDR3 totals 15 residues. Germline CDR1 MGHRA, CDR2 YSYEKL. V dropped 0 bases and J dropped 2 bases, with 8 bases sitting between them. CDR3 nucleotide sequence: TGCGCCAGCAGCCAAGATAGCGGGGCTGGAAACACCATATATTTT. It specifies CASSQDSGAGNTIYF.

The chain uses TRBV4-2 and TRBJ2-5, with a weak D call TRBD1 (6 bases). There are 16 residues in the CDR3. V shed 0 bases and J shed 2 bases, with 13 bases lying between them. Germline lookup yields CDR1 LGHNA and CDR2 YNFKEQ. CDR3 protein: CASSQDLEGVQETQYF. In DNA form, the CDR3 reads TGTGCCAGCAGCCAAGATCTCGAGGGGGTTCAAGAGACCCAGTACTTC.

V gene TRBV30 combines with J gene TRBJ2-3, with D possibly matching TRBD2 (6 bases). There are 17 residues in the CDR3. CDR1 and CDR2 from the germline V gene are GTSNPN and SVGIG (reference sequence). V was clipped by 5 bases and J by 0 bases, with 21 bases between them. CDR3 nucleotides: TGTGCCTGGGGAGGGATTCGGGGAGAGACTAGCACAGATACGCAGTATTTT. Translation: CAWGGIRGETSTDTQYF. Supplemented by reference TRBV30 and TRBJ2-3, the full variable domain reads SQTIHQWPATLVQPVGSPLSLECTVEGTSNPNLYWYRQAAGRGLQLLFYSVGIGQISSEVPQNLSASRPQDRQFILSSKKLLLSDSGFYLCAWGGIRGETSTDTQYFGPGTRLTVL.

The chain carries TRBV6-5 and TRBJ2-2; 7 bases are shared with TRBD1. V trimming: 2 bases; J trimming: 1 base; junction bases outside the gene matches: 4. Germline-derived CDR1 and CDR2 are MNHEY and SVGAGI. The CDR3 covers 16 residues. The CDR3 DNA follows: TGTGCCAGCAGTTACCGAAGGACAGGGAACACCGGGGAGCTGTTTTTT. Amino acids: CASSYRRTGNTGELFF.

The chain has TRBV5-1 and TRBJ2-3, with TRBD1 identical over 10 bases. Trimming took 4 bases from V and 3 from J; bases not matched to a gene: 11. Germline CDR1 reads SGHRS; CDR2 reads YFSETQ. This CDR3 comprises 17 residues. CDR3 DNA sequence: TGCGCCAGCAGCAGAATGAAGACAGGGGGCGCAACAGATACGCAGTATTTT. The encoded protein is CASSRMKTGGATDTQYF.

J is TRBJ2-7 and V is TRBV7-9; D not resolved. This CDR3 comprises 12 residues. The V and J ends lost 6 bases and 7 bases respectively, with 13 bases between them. Germline loops: CDR1 SEHNR, CDR2 FQNEAQ (reference sequence). In DNA form, the CDR3 reads TGTGCCAGCAGTTTTACATTACGGGAGCAGTACTTC. This translates into CASSFTLREQYF.

The chain has TRBV2 and TRBJ2-4; D gene ambiguous. Trimming took off 3 bases at V and 8 bases at J, with 11 bases between the two ends. This CDR3 comprises 13 residues. Germline loops: CDR1 SNHLY, CDR2 FYNNEI. The CDR3 here is CASSEVRIDIQYF. DNA of the CDR3: TGTGCCAGCAGTGAGGTGAGAATAGACATTCAGTACTTC.

This chain connects TRBV5-6 to TRBJ2-7; D is uncertain. The CDR3 is 13 amino acids. Deletions cut 0 bases from V and 3 bases from J, with 7 bases between. CDR1 and CDR2 from the germline V gene are SGHDT and YYEEEE. As DNA, the CDR3 is TGTGCCAGCAGCTTGGGCCCGGACTACGAGCAGTACTTC. Translating gives CASSLGPDYEQYF.

The rearrangement joins TRBV7-6 to TRBJ1-3, with D perhaps TRBD1 (5 bases). Per the germline V gene, CDR1 is SGHVS and CDR2 is FNYEAQ. This CDR3 comprises 15 residues. V was clipped by 5 bases and J by 2 bases, with 13 bases between them. CDR3 residues: CASSPWGRAGNTIYF. CDR3 nucleotides: TGTGCCAGCAGCCCATGGGGCAGGGCTGGAAACACCATATATTTT.

The chain recombines TRBV6-1 with TRBJ1-2; D unresolved. Trimming left V 6 bases short and J 2 bases short, with 4 bases between. The CDR3 sequence is 11 residues long. Germline assignment: CDR1 MNHNS and CDR2 SASEGT. The CDR3 here is CASSLNYGYTF. The CDR3 DNA reads TGTGCCAGCAGCCTAAACTATGGCTACACCTTC.

The genes are TRBV11-3 and TRBJ2-1; D perhaps matches TRBD1 (5 bases). CDR1 SGHNT and CDR2 YENEEA come from the germline V gene. The CDR3 runs to 14 residues. The V gene lost 1 base and the J gene lost 14 bases, with 18 bases spanning the gap. The CDR3 loop reads CASSLGPQGHEEFF. The CDR3 nucleotides read TGTGCCAGCAGCTTAGGACCCCAGGGTCATGAAGAGTTCTTC.

J is TRBJ1-3 and V is TRBV2; no definite D call. Per the germline V gene, CDR1 is SNHLY and CDR2 is FYNNEI. The CDR3 covers 14 residues. The V end was cut by 4 bases, the J end by 0 bases, with 7 bases between. The CDR3 sequence: CASSGPLSGNTIYF. The CDR3 DNA follows: TGTGCCAGCAGTGGTCCACTCTCTGGAAACACCATATATTTT.

This clone was seen a few times. The chain employs TRBV4-2 and TRBJ2-7; D is undetermined. V lost 0 bases and J 4 bases, leaving 13 bases between the germline ends. Looked up from germline, CDR1 is LGHNA and CDR2 is YNFKEQ. The CDR3 is made up of 15 amino acids. CDR3: CASSQDDYSSYEQYF. The DNA of the CDR3 is TGTGCCAGCAGCCAAGATGATTACTCTTCGTACGAGCAGTACTTC.

The V call is TRBV5-1, the J call TRBJ2-3; 8 nucleotides agree with TRBD2. There are 15 residues in the CDR3. The V and J ends lost 4 bases and 4 bases, in that order; junction bases with no gene match: 8. Germline assignment: CDR1 SGHRS and CDR2 YFSETQ. The CDR3 sequence: CASSAVAGPPDTQYF. CDR3 DNA sequence: TGCGCCAGCAGCGCCGTAGCGGGGCCCCCAGATACGCAGTATTTT. Full variable domain (remainder filled in from reference TRBV5-1 and TRBJ2-3): KAGVTQTPRYLIKTRGQQVTLSCSPISGHRSVSWYQQTPGQGLQFLFEYFSETQRNKGNFPGRFSGRQFSNSRSEMNVSTLELGDSALYLCASSAVAGPPDTQYFGPGTRLTVL.

The CDR3 DNA follows: TGCGCCAGCAGGGGGACTACAAACTACGAGCAGTACTTC. Translation gives CASRGTTNYEQYF. This chain connects TRBV5-1 to TRBJ2-7; 7 positions match TRBD2. The V segment lost 5 bases and the J segment 3 bases; nucleotides outside the gene matches: 5. The length of the CDR3 is 13 residues. CDR1 and CDR2 from the germline V gene are SGHRS and YFSETQ.

The chain links TRBV11-1 to TRBJ2-2, with 11 bases identical to TRBD1. With V trimmed by 6 bases and J by 4 bases, 7 bases remained unmatched. The length of the CDR3 is 16 residues. Germline V gene lookup returns CDR1 SGHAT and CDR2 FQDESV (reference sequence). This CDR3 reads CASRTGQGAVTGELFF. DNA of the CDR3: TGTGCCAGCAGGACAGGACAGGGGGCTGTCACCGGGGAGCTGTTTTTT.

This chain links TRBV5-1 with TRBJ2-5; a weak D match, TRBD2 (5 bases). The CDR3 runs to 12 residues. V was trimmed by 4 bases and J by 4 bases, leaving 8 bases between them. Germline CDR1 and CDR2: SGHRS and YFSETQ. CDR3 amino acids: CASSRTAETQYF. CDR3 nucleotides: TGCGCCAGCAGCAGGACTGCAGAGACCCAGTACTTC.

This clone came up once. This chain uses TRBV30 with TRBJ2-3; D remains ambiguous. Trimming took off 0 bases at V and 2 bases at J, with 15 bases between the two ends. The CDR3 is made up of 16 amino acids. Germline CDR1 and CDR2: GTSNPN and SVGIG (reference sequence). CDR3 nucleotides: TGTGCCTGGAGTGTATTCCTGGCCCGATCCACAGATACGCAGTATTTT. It specifies CAWSVFLARSTDTQYF.

The chain employs TRBV28 and TRBJ1-5, with D possibly matching TRBD1 (6 bases). The CDR3 extends over 14 amino acids. V gave up 1 base and J gave up 7 bases, with 11 bases separating them. The germline V gene has CDR1 MDHEN and CDR2 SYDVKM. The CDR3 sequence: CASSLYRAGQPQHF. In nucleotides, the CDR3 is TGTGCCAGCAGTTTATACAGGGCCGGCCAGCCCCAGCATTTT.

Details on this clone: Distinct nucleotide sequences in the sample also encode this CDR3. This chain joins TRBV5-1 and TRBJ2-1; TRBD2 matches at 15 bases. V was pared by 3 bases and J by 7 bases, with 14 bases of the junction left unmatched. The CDR3 covers 19 residues. Germline V lookup: CDR1 SGHRS, CDR2 YFSETQ. CDR3 nucleotides: TGCGCCAGCAGCTGGGGACTAGCGGGGGGTGGCCGGGGCATGAATGAGCAGTTCTTC. Residues: CASSWGLAGGGRGMNEQFF.

The chain employs TRBV2 and TRBJ2-5; D ambiguous. This CDR3 has 13 residues. Trimming took 2 bases from V and 3 from J, leaving 7 bases between them. CDR1 and CDR2 (germline): SNHLY, FYNNEI. The CDR3 DNA reads as TGTGCCAGCAGTGAATTCGCAAAAGAGACCCAGTACTTC. Its protein is CASSEFAKETQYF.

The rearrangement links TRBV7-3 to TRBJ2-2; TRBD1 agrees at 8 bases. J gave up 4 bases and V 0 bases, and 13 bases lay outside the gene matches. Germline V lookup: CDR1 SGHTA, CDR2 FQGTGA. The CDR3 is 19 amino acids. For the CDR3, the DNA is TGTGCCAGCAGCTTAACGCTTGGGCCAGGGGGCGTTTTCACCGGGGAGCTGTTTTTT. This sequence encodes CASSLTLGPGGVFTGELFF.

The J gene is TRBJ2-5, the V gene TRBV5-6, with 9 bases aligning to TRBD1. CDR1 is SGHDT and CDR2 is YYEEEE in the germline V gene. The ends lost 5 bases at V and 5 bases at J; junction bases unmatched: 10. This CDR3 has 15 amino acids. Here the CDR3 reads CASSDRDREMETQYF. For the CDR3, the DNA is TGTGCCAGCAGTGACCGGGACAGGGAGATGGAGACCCAGTACTTC.

The CDR3 bases are TGCGCCAGCAGCTTGGACTCAGGGAGGGGAGCTTTCTTT. Amino acid sequence: CASSLDSGRGAFF. The chain uses TRBV5-1 and TRBJ1-1, with D possibly TRBD1 on 5 matching bases. Germline V gene sequence: CDR1 SGHRS, CDR2 YFSETQ. The CDR3 runs to 13 residues. Trimming stripped 0 bases from V and 10 bases from J, with 13 bases between.

V usage is TRBV9 and J usage is TRBJ1-1; no clear D gene. The CDR3 has 14 residues. The germline V gene encodes CDR1 SGDLS and CDR2 YYNGEE. V dropped 4 bases and J dropped 4 bases, with 14 bases sitting between them. CDR3 sequence: CASSPETFSTEAFF. CDR3 in DNA: TGTGCCAGCAGCCCTGAAACCTTCTCCACTGAAGCTTTCTTT.

The CDR3 DNA sequence: TGTGCCAGCAGCCTACTGACAGATAACTATGGCTACACCTTC. This encodes CASSLLTDNYGYTF. The chain has TRBV7-8 and TRBJ1-2; possible D gene TRBD1, 5 bases. CDR1 is SGHVS, CDR2 FQNEAQ, per germline. V was shortened by 5 bases and J by 1 base, with 11 bases between the two germline ends. This CDR3 comprises 14 residues. Full variable domain (remainder filled in from reference TRBV7-8 and TRBJ1-2): GAGVSQSPRYKVAKRGQDVALRCDPISGHVSLFWYQQALGQGPEFLTYFQNEAQLDKSGLPSDRFFAERPEGSVSTLKIQRTQQEDSAVYLCASSLLTDNYGYTFGSGTRLTVV.